This TCR beta chain was documented in a study of OX40 agonist ivuxolimab in advanced cancers. Whole-study findings and limits: The average count of expanded clones was higher among CD8+ T cells than among CD4+. Patients with a partial response at 0.1-3.0 mg/kg had among the lowest clonal expansion. Undetermined was the antigen specificity of the expanded peripheral T cells.

Profiling relied on immunoSEQ multiplex PCR, and the TCRdb table lists in-frame clones only, not all of them. Here the sample spans over 45,000 clones, 82% being singletons. Blood specimens came from baseline, cycle 4 day 1, and cycle 7 day 1. Deletions cut 5 bases from V and 5 bases from J, with 22 bases between. The CDR3 totals 16 residues. CDR1 is SGHTA, CDR2 FQGTGA, per germline. On this clone: Its antigen is as yet unknown.

This receptor was identified in an adult with an advanced solid tumor such as melanoma, head and neck, liver or kidney cancer. The material sequenced was CD4+ or CD8+ T cells sorted from blood, taken in a trial of the OX40 agonist ivuxolimab. The chain couples TRBV7-3 to TRBJ2-7, with a possible D match to TRBD1 (7 bases). The CDR3 protein is CASSLAGGTSVHEQYF. For the CDR3, the DNA is TGTGCCAGCAGCCTCGCAGGGGGGACATCAGTCCACGAGCAGTACTTC. Complete variable domain (other parts from reference TRBV7-3 and TRBJ2-7): GAGVSQTPSNKVTEKGKYVELRCDPISGHTALYWYRQSLGQGPEFLIYFQGTGAADDSGLPNDRFFAVRPEGSVSTLKIQRTERGDSAVYLCASSLAGGTSVHEQYFGPGTRLTVT.